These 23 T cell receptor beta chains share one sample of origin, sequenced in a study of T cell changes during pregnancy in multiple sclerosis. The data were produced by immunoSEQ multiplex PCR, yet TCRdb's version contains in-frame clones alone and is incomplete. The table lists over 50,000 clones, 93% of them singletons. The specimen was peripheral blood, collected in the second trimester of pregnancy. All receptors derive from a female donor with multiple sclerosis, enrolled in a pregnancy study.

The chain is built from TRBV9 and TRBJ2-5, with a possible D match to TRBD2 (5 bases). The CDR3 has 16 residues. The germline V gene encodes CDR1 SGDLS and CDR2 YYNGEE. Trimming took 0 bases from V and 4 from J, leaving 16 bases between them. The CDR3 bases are TGTGCCAGCAGCGTAGCCCCCCGCGCGGGCGGAGAGACCCAGTACTTC. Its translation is CASSVAPRAGGETQYF.

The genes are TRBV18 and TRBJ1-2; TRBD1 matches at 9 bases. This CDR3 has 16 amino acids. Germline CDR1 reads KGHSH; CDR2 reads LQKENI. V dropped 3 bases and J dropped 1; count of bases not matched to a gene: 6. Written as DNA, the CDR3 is TGTGCCAGCTCACCCCTACAGGGGGCGGGTAACTATGGCTACACCTTC. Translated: CASSPLQGAGNYGYTF.

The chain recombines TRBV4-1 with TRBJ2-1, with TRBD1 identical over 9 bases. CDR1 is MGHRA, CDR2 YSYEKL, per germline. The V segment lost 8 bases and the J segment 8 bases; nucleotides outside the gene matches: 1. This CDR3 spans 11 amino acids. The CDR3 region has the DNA TGCGCCAGCGGACAGGGGTATGAGCAGTTCTTC. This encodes CASGQGYEQFF.

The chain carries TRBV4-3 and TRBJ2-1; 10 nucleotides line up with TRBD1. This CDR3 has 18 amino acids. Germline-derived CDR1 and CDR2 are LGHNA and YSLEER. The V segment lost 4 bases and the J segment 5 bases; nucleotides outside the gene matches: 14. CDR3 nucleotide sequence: TGCGCCAGCAGCCGGCAGTTTAAGGGACAGGGGTCCAACAATGAGCAGTTCTTC. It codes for CASSRQFKGQGSNNEQFF.

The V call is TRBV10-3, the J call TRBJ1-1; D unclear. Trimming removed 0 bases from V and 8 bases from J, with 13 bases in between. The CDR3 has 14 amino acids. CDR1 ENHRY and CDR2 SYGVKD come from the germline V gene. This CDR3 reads CAISESEFPGEAFF. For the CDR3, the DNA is TGTGCCATCAGTGAGTCTGAGTTCCCAGGCGAAGCTTTCTTT.

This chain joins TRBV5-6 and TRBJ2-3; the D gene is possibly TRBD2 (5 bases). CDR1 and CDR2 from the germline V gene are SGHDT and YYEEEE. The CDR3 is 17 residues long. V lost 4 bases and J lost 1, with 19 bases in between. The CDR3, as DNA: TGTGCCAGCAGCCACCACGTAGCCGGAGCGGGCACAGATACGCAGTATTTT. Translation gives CASSHHVAGAGTDTQYF.

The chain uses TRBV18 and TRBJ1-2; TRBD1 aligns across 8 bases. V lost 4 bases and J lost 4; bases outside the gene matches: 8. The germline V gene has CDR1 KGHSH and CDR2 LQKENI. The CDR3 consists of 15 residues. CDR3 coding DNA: TGTGCCAGCTCACGAAACGGTGACAGGGGCTATGGCTACACCTTC. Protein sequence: CASSRNGDRGYGYTF.

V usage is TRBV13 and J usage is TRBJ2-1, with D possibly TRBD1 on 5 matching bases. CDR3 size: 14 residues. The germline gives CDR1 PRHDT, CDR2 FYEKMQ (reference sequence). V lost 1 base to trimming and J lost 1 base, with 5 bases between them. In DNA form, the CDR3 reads TGTGCCAGCAGCTTAGCAGGGTCCTACAATGAGCAGTTCTTC. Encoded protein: CASSLAGSYNEQFF.

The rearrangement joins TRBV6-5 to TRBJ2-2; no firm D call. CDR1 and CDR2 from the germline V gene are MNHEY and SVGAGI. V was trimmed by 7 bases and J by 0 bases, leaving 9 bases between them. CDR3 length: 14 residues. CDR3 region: CASMTFSNTGELFF. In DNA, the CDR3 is TGTGCCAGCATGACTTTCTCGAACACCGGGGAGCTGTTTTTT.

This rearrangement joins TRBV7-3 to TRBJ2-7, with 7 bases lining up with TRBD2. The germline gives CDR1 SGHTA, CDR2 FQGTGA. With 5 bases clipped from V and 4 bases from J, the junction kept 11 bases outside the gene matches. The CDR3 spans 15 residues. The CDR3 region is CASSPRGAGRYEQYF. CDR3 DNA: TGTGCCAGCAGCCCGAGAGGAGCGGGAAGATACGAGCAGTACTTC.

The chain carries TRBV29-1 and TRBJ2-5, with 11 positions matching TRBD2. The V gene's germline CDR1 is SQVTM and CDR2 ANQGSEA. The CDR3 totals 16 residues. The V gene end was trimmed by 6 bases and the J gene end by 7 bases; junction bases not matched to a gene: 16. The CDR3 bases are TGCAGCGTGCAGCTAGCGGGAGGCCCAGTAATTGGGACCCAGTACTTC. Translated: CSVQLAGGPVIGTQYF. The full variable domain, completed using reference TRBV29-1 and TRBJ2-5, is SAVISQKPSRDICQRGTSLTIQCQVDSQVTMMFWYRQQPGQSLTLIATANQGSEATYESGFVIDKFPISRPNLTFSTLTVSNMSPEDSSIYLCSVQLAGGPVIGTQYFGPGTRLLVL.

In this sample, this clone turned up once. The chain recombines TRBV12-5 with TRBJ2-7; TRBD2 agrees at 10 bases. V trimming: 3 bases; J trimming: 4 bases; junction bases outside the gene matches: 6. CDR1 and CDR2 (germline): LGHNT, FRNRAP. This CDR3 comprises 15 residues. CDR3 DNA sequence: TGTGCTAGTGGTTTCCTTAGCGGGAGGAAGTACGAGCAGTACTTC. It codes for CASGFLSGRKYEQYF.

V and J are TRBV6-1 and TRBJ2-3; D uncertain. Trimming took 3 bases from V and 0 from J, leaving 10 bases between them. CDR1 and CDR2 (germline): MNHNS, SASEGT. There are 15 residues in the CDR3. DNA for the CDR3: TGTGCCAGCAGTGAGAATATAGTCAGCACAGATACGCAGTATTTT. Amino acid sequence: CASSENIVSTDTQYF.

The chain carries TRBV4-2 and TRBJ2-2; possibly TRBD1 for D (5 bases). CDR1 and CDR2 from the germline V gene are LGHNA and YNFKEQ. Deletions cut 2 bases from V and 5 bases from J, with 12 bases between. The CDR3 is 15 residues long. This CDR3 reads CASSQWAGKTGELFF. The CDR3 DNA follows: TGTGCCAGCAGCCAATGGGCAGGGAAGACCGGGGAGCTGTTTTTT.

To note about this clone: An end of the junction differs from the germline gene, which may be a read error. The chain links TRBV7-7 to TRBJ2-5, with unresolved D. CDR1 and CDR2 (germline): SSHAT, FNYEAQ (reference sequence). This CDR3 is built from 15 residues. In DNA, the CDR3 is TGTGCTAGCAGCTTAGTTCCTGGGCTCCAAGAGACCCAGTACTTC. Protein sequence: CASSLVPGLQETQYF.

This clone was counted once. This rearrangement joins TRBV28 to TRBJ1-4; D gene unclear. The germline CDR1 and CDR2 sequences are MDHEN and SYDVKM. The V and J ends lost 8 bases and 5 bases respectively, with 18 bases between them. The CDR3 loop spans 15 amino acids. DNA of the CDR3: TGTGCCAGCGCCTCCCCAATGACTTTCAATGAAAAACTGTTTTTT. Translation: CASASPMTFNEKLFF. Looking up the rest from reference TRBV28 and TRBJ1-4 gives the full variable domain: DVKVTQSSRYLVKRTGEKVFLECVQDMDHENMFWYRQDPGLGLRLIYFSYDVKMKEKGDIPEGYSVSREKKERFSLILESASTNQTSMYLCASASPMTFNEKLFFGSGTQLSVL.

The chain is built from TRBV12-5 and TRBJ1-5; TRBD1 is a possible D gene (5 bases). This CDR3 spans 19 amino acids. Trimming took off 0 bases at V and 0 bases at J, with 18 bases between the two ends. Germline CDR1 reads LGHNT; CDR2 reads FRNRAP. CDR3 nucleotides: TGTGCTAGTGGTTTGGTAGTGGGCAGACCCCAGGGTAGCAATCAGCCCCAGCATTTT. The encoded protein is CASGLVVGRPQGSNQPQHF.

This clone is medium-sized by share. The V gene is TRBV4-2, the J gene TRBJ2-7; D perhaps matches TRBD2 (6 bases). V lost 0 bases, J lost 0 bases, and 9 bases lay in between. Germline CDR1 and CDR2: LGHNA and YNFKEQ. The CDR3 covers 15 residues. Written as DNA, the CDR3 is TGTGCCAGCAGCCAAGAGGAGGGGAGCTCCTACGAGCAGTACTTC. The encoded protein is CASSQEEGSSYEQYF.

In DNA, the CDR3 is TGTGCCAGCAGTGACACAGGGAACACTGAAGCTTTCTTT. This sequence encodes CASSDTGNTEAFF. The chain recombines TRBV2 with TRBJ1-1; tentatively, D is TRBD1 (5 bases). Germline-derived CDR1 and CDR2 are SNHLY and FYNNEI. V gave up 3 bases and J gave up 1 base, with 6 bases separating them. The CDR3 spans 13 residues.

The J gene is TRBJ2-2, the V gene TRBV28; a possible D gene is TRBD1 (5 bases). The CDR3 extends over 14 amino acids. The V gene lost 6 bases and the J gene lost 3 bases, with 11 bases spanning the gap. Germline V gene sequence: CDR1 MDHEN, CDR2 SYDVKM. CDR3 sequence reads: CASSPDKYTGELFF. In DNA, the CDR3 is TGTGCCAGCAGCCCGGACAAATACACCGGGGAGCTGTTTTTT. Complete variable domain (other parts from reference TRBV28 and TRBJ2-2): DVKVTQSSRYLVKRTGEKVFLECVQDMDHENMFWYRQDPGLGLRLIYFSYDVKMKEKGDIPEGYSVSREKKERFSLILESASTNQTSMYLCASSPDKYTGELFFGEGSRLTVL.

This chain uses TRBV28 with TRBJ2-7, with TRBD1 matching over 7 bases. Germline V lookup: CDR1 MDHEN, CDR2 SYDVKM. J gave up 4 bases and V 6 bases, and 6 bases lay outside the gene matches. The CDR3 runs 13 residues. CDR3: CASRANRGYEQYF. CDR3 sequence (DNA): TGTGCCAGCAGAGCCAACAGGGGATACGAGCAGTACTTC.

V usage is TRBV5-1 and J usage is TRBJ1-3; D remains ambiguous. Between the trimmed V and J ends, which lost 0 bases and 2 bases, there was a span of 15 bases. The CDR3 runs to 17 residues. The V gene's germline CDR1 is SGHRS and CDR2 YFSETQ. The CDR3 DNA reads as TGCGCCAGCAGCTTGGGTCCCGAGGTATGGGCTGGAAACACCATATATTTT. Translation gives CASSLGPEVWAGNTIYF.

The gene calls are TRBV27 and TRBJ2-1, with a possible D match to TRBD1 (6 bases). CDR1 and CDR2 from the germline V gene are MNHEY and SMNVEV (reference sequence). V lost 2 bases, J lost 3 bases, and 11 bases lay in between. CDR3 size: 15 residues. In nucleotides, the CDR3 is TGTGCCAGCAGTTTACAGGACAGCTACTACAATGAGCAGTTCTTC. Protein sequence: CASSLQDSYYNEQFF.